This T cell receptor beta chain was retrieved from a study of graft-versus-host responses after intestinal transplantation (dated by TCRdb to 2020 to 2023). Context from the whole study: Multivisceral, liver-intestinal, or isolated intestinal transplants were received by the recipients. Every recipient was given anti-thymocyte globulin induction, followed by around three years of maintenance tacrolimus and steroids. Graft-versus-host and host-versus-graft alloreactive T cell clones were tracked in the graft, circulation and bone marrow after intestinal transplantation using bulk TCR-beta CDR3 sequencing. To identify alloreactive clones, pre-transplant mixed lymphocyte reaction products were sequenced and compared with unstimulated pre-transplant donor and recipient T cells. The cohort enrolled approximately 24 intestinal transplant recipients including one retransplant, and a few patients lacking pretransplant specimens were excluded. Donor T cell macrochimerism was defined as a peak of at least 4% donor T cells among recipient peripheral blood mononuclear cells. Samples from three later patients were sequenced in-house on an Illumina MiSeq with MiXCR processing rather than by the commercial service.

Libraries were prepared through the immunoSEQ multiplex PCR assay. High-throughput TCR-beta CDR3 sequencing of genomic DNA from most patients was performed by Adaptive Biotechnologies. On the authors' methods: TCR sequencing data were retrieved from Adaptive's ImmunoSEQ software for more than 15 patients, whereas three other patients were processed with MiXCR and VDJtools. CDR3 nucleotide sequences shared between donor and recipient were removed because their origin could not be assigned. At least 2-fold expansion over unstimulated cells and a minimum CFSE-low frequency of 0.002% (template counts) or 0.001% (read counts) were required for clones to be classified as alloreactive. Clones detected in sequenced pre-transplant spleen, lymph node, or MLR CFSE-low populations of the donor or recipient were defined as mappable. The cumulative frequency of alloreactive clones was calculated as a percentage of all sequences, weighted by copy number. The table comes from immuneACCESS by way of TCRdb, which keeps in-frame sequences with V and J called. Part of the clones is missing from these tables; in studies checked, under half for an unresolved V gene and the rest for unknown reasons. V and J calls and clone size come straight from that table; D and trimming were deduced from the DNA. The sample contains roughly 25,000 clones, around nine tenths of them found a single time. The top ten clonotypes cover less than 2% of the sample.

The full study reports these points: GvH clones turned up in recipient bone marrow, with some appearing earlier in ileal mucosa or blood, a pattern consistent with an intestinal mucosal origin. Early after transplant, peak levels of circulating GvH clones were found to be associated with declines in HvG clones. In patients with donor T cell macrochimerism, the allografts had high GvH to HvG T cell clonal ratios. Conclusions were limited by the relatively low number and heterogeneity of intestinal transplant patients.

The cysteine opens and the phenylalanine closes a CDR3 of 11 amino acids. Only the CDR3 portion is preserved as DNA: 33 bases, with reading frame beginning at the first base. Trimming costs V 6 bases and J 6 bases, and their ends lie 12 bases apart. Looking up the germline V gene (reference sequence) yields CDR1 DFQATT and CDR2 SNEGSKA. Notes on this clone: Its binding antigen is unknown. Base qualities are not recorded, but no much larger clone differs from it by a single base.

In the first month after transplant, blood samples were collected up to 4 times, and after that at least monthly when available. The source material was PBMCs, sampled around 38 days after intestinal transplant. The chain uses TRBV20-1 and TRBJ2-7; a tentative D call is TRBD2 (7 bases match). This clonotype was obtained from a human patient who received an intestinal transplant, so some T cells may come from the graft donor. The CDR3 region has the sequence CSAMGGGEQYF. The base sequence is TGCAGTGCAATGGGAGGGGGCGAGCAGTACTTC.